This TCR beta chain was recovered during a study of T cell responses to AZD1222 COVID-19 vaccine. The data were produced by immunoSEQ multiplex PCR, yet TCRdb's version contains in-frame clones alone and is incomplete. There are about 150,000 clones in the sample; over 80% occur only once, and less than 3.5% lies in the top ten. CDR1 is MDHEN, CDR2 SYDVKM, per germline. Losses at the gene ends were 5 bases for V and 0 bases for J; bases not matched to a gene: 8. This CDR3 contains 16 residues. In its sample, this clone was seen once. The receptor's source is an adult who received the AZD1222 COVID-19 vaccine. The chain links TRBV28 to TRBJ2-7, with 9 bases that match TRBD1. The sample consisted of peripheral blood, taken 28 days after the second AZD1222 dose. As DNA, the CDR3 is TGTGCCAGCAGTGCCCCCGGACAGGGGAACTCCTACGAGCAGTACTTC. This codes for CASSAPGQGNSYEQYF.